These 7 T cell receptor beta chains share one sample of origin, sequenced in a study of read filtering for tumor transcriptome and immune sequencing. The library was built from about 400 ng RNA with molecular barcoded adaptors for alpha/delta and beta/gamma chains. TCRdb called the reads again in MiXCR, with one record for every CDR3 protein. The sample yields about 38,000 distinct CDR3 sequences, about an eighth seen once. Sequencing used a population of CD138-negative cells sorted from bone marrow. The receptors here all came from a donor over 35 with multiple myeloma.

This clonotype was detected only a few times. Possible read error: a much larger clone is one base away. Here the CDR3 reads CCAKDSYSGANVLTF. Written as DNA, the CDR3 is TGCTGTGCGAAGGACAGCTACTCTGGGGCCAACGTCCTGACTTTC. The chain has TRBV20-1 and TRBJ2-6; D possibly corresponds to TRBD1 (6 bases). The CDR3 is made up of 15 amino acids. Germline assignment: CDR1 DFQATT and CDR2 SNEGSKA (reference sequence).

J is TRBJ2-4 and V is TRBV28; TRBD1 aligns across 9 bases. V lost 3 bases, J lost 1 base, and 7 bases stayed unmatched. CDR1 is MDHEN and CDR2 is SYDVKM in the germline V gene. The CDR3 loop spans 17 amino acids. For the CDR3, the DNA is TGTGCCAGCAGTTTGTGGACAGGGGTTGAGGCCAAAAACATTCAGTACTTC. Encoded protein: CASSLWTGVEAKNIQYF.

Worth noting for this clonotype: A much bigger clone sits one base away, suggesting this may be a read error. No conserved phenylalanine or tryptophan is present at the end of the CDR3, so a read error is the likely explanation. The chain couples TRBV18 to TRBJ2-5, with 9 bases aligning to TRBD2. Germline trimming cut 2 bases from V and 4 bases from J; bases unmatched to any gene: 5. CDR3 length: 15 residues. The germline V gene has CDR1 KGHSH and CDR2 LQKENI. The CDR3 reads CASSPGIAGAETQYS. The CDR3 nucleotides read TGTGCCAGCTCACCAGGGATAGCGGGAGCAGAGACCCAGTACTCC.

Ten or more counts support this clonotype. J is TRBJ2-7 and V is TRBV20-1; D tentatively reads TRBD1 or TRBD2 (5 bases each). The germline V gene has CDR1 DFQATT and CDR2 SNEGSKA (reference sequence). V lost 3 bases, J lost 3 bases, and 18 bases lay in between. This CDR3 spans 15 amino acids. The CDR3 protein is CSARGGTLIGYEQYF. CDR3 nucleotide sequence: TGCAGTGCTAGGGGTGGGACCCTAATCGGCTACGAGCAGTACTTC.

A word on this clonotype: An end of the junction does not agree with germline; a read error may underlie this. The rearrangement uses TRBV27 and TRBJ2-2, with TRBD1 as a possible D gene (5 bases). The CDR3 sequence is 14 residues long. Germline V gene sequence: CDR1 MNHEY, CDR2 SMNVEV (reference sequence). This CDR3 reads CAGSFGAATGELFF. The CDR3 DNA follows: TGTGCCGGCAGTTTTGGGGCGGCTACCGGGGAGCTGTTTTTT.

This clonotype occurred many times. This rearrangement joins TRBV20-1 to TRBJ2-3; D is perhaps TRBD2 (6 bases). V lost 4 bases and J 6 bases, leaving 17 bases between the germline ends. The germline V gene encodes CDR1 DFQATT and CDR2 SNEGSKA (reference sequence). The CDR3 extends over 14 amino acids. For the CDR3, the DNA is TGCAGTGCTATCGTGCTAGCGAACGGCGATACGCAGTATTTT. This sequence encodes CSAIVLANGDTQYF.

There are many counts of this clonotype. CDR3 region: CAAAFSYNEQFF. The CDR3 coding sequence is TGTGCGGCGGCTTTTTCCTACAATGAGCAGTTCTTC. The J gene is TRBJ2-1, the V gene TRBV7-9; no reliable D call. The CDR3 is made up of 12 amino acids. Germline V gene lookup returns CDR1 SEHNR and CDR2 FQNEAQ (reference sequence). The full variable domain, with the rest looked up from reference TRBV7-9 and TRBJ2-1, is DTGVSQNPRHKITKRGQNVTFRCDPISEHNRLYWYRQTLGQGPEFLTYFQNEAQLEKSRLLSDRFSAERPKGSFSTLEIQRTEQGDSAMYLCAAAFSYNEQFFGPGTRLTVL.